Listed below are T cell receptor beta chains from one sample, sequenced in a study of cytomegalovirus exposure and HLA in healthy donors. Produced via immunoSEQ multiplex PCR; TCRdb's table is partial and in-frame only. The top ten hold 1.1% of the sample, which has some 110,000 clones, around 80% seen once. Sequenced: PBMCs. The receptors derive from a woman in her twenties or thirties in good health and CMV-seronegative. Both conserved end residues are part of each CDR3.

>TRBV18|TRBJ2-7
CASSHRGGAYEQYF
>TRBV4-1|TRBJ2-5
CASSQEFRRGGRETRYF
>TRBV7-9|TRBJ2-3
CASSPNSGGPVDTQYF
>TRBV7-2|TRBJ2-7
CASSGLYEQYF
>TRBV5-5|TRBJ1-2
CASSFPTGYGGYTF
>TRBV4-1|TRBJ2-7
CASSQDPGQGASEQYF
>TRBV13|TRBJ1-2
CASSSQRGPHGYTF
>TRBV7-3|TRBJ2-1
CASSPSPGTSGSINEQFF
>TRBV18|TRBJ1-4
CASSPLLRSGEKLFF
>TRBV5-8|TRBJ2-7
CASSFTDGSTSGRDEQYF
>TRBV5-1|TRBJ1-2
CASSATQGARYGYTF
>TRBV7-8|TRBJ2-7
CASSQGGTGISYEQYF
>TRBV7-2|TRBJ1-6
CASSWYRTDSPLHF
>TRBV29-1|TRBJ2-3
CSALAGRRTDTQYF
>TRBV18|TRBJ1-6
CASSHSTDIGVNSPLHF
>TRBV4-2|.
CASSQDWGLADSYEQYF
>TRBV29-1|.
CSVVPGTSYEQYF
>TRBV5-1|TRBJ1-6
CASSPGTQDGNSPLHF
>TRBV7-8|TRBJ2-5
CASSSRQSQETQYF
>TRBV6-5|TRBJ1-1
CASRRLLELNTEAFF
>TRBV5-8|TRBJ1-4
CASSLVQGAYKLFF
>TRBV7-2|TRBJ1-3
CASSSIVGAAGNTIYF
>TRBV5-5|TRBJ2-7
CASSLNDRISYEQYF
>TRBV5-1|TRBJ2-2
CASSSGLAGVANTGELFF
>TRBV19|TRBJ2-7
CASRETGDYEQYF
>TRBV7-2|TRBJ2-2
CASLLAGGTGELFF
>TRBV28|TRBJ2-1
CASSFRSYNEQFF
>TRBV30|TRBJ2-3
CAWSGDRTRTHTQYF